The 17 T cell receptor beta chains below were found in one sample sequenced in a study of T cell responses to AZD1222 COVID-19 vaccine. Sequencing used immunoSEQ multiplex PCR; TCRdb keeps in-frame clones, though not all of them. The sample yields about 150,000 clones, roughly nine tenths seen once. The specimen comprised peripheral blood, sampled on day 0 of AZD1222 vaccination. These receptors were collected from an adult in good health.

V and J are TRBV7-9 and TRBJ2-1, with TRBD2 matching over 8 bases. Trimming at V came to 5 bases and at J to 5 bases, leaving 8 bases not matched to a gene. CDR3 length: 15 amino acids. Germline-derived CDR1 and CDR2 are SEHNR and FQNEAQ (reference sequence). The CDR3 sequence is CASSPGVAGNNEQFF. Here the CDR3 DNA reads TGTGCCAGCAGCCCCGGGGTAGCGGGGAACAATGAGCAGTTCTTC.

This clone was seen once. The chain joins TRBV5-4 to TRBJ1-1, with a possible D match to TRBD1 (6 bases). Germline loops: CDR1 SGHNT, CDR2 YYREEE (reference sequence). Trimming stripped 2 bases from V and 1 base from J, with 12 bases between. The CDR3 runs 15 residues. The CDR3: CASSFGGLKNTEAFF. The CDR3 nucleotides are TGTGCCAGCAGCTTTGGGGGCCTCAAGAACACTGAAGCTTTCTTT. Full variable domain (rest looked up from reference TRBV5-4 and TRBJ1-1): ETGVTQSPTHLIKTRGQQVTLRCSSQSGHNTVSWYQQALGQGPQFIFQYYREEENGRGNFPPRFSGLQFPNYSSELNVNALELDDSALYLCASSFGGLKNTEAFFGQGTRLTVV.

The V and J genes are TRBV6-5 and TRBJ1-1; possibly TRBD1 for D (6 bases). Trimming removed 11 bases at V and 0 bases at J, with 16 bases between. Germline lookup yields CDR1 MNHEY and CDR2 SVGAGI. CDR3 length equals 14 residues. CDR3 sequence reads: CAVGGIGMNTEAFF. In DNA, the CDR3 is TGTGCCGTAGGGGGGATTGGGATGAACACTGAAGCTTTCTTT.

The DNA of the CDR3 is TGTGCCATCACGGATGGGGCCGGGGAGCTGTTTTTT. This codes for CAITDGAGELFF. The chain is built from TRBV10-3 and TRBJ2-2; D is undetermined. This CDR3 is 12 amino acids long. The V end was cut by 7 bases, the J end by 6 bases, with 9 bases between. Germline V lookup: CDR1 ENHRY, CDR2 SYGVKD.

The chain joins TRBV10-3 to TRBJ2-1; D may be TRBD1 or TRBD2 (6 bases each). In germline, CDR1 is ENHRY, CDR2 SYGVKD. Trimming pared 6 bases from V and 8 bases from J, leaving 8 bases between. This CDR3 has 11 residues. This chain's CDR3 is CAIRGGHEQFF. The CDR3 coding sequence is TGTGCCATCAGGGGGGGCCATGAGCAGTTCTTC.

This rearrangement joins TRBV30 to TRBJ1-5; D is unresolved. The V gene's germline CDR1 is GTSNPN and CDR2 SVGIG (reference sequence). The CDR3 totals 13 residues. V lost 0 bases to trimming and J lost 1 base, with 4 bases between them. The CDR3 DNA reads as TGTGCCTGGAGTGTTGACAGCAATCAGCCCCAGCATTTT. This codes for CAWSVDSNQPQHF.

J is TRBJ2-7 and V is TRBV2; D is perhaps TRBD1 (5 bases). Per the germline V gene, CDR1 is SNHLY and CDR2 is FYNNEI. V shed 8 bases and J shed 0 bases, with 14 bases lying between them. This CDR3 region has 14 residues. The CDR3 nucleotides are TGTGCCAGCCTTCGACAGAGAAGCTCCTACGAGCAGTACTTC. This encodes CASLRQRSSYEQYF.

The chain combines TRBV5-6 with TRBJ1-5; 7 bases align to TRBD1. Germline V gene data show CDR1 as SGHDT and CDR2 as YYEEEE. Trimming took 4 bases from V and 0 from J; bases not matched to a gene: 4. The CDR3 has 15 residues. The CDR3: CASSAGQFSNQPQHF. The CDR3 DNA sequence: TGTGCCAGCAGCGCGGGACAGTTTAGCAATCAGCCCCAGCATTTT.

The J gene is TRBJ1-4, the V gene TRBV5-1, with D possibly TRBD1 on 6 matching bases. Trimming removed 3 bases from V and 8 bases from J, with 14 bases in between. Per germline, CDR1 SGHRS and CDR2 YFSETQ. This CDR3 region has 14 residues. CDR3 DNA: TGCGCCAGCAGCTCCCCCGGACAGAAGGAAAAACTGTTTTTT. Encoded protein: CASSSPGQKEKLFF.

The chain is built from TRBV7-2 and TRBJ1-1; D ambiguous. Trimming pared 1 base from V and 0 bases from J, leaving 12 bases between. CDR1 is SGHTA, CDR2 FQGNSA, per germline. CDR3 size: 16 residues. CDR3 protein: CASSLGGGRLNTEAFF. In nucleotides, the CDR3 is TGTGCCAGCAGCTTAGGAGGAGGACGGTTGAACACTGAAGCTTTCTTT.

The chain joins TRBV25-1 to TRBJ1-2, with D hard to call. Germline CDR1 is MGHDK and CDR2 is SYGVNS. V was clipped by 1 base and J by 7 bases, with 10 bases between them. The CDR3 runs 13 residues. The CDR3 is CASSEFGGTGYTF. The CDR3 nucleotides read TGTGCCAGCAGTGAATTTGGAGGAACTGGCTACACCTTC.

This chain joins TRBV29-1 and TRBJ2-2; 12 bases fit TRBD1. CDR1 is SQVTM, CDR2 ANQGSEA, per germline. J lost 2 bases, V lost 6 bases, and 7 bases had no gene match. This CDR3 comprises 16 residues. The CDR3 spells CSVAGTGGHNTGELFF. CDR3 nucleotides: TGCAGCGTCGCCGGGACAGGGGGCCATAACACCGGGGAGCTGTTTTTT.

The V and J genes are TRBV9 and TRBJ1-1, with D possibly matching TRBD1 (6 bases). This CDR3 has 15 residues. V lost 1 base to trimming and J lost 5 bases, with 15 bases between them. Germline V gene lookup returns CDR1 SGDLS and CDR2 YYNGEE. For the CDR3, the DNA is TGTGCCAGCAGCGTATCTGCGGGGGCTGGGACTGAAGCTTTCTTT. It yields the protein CASSVSAGAGTEAFF.

This clone has a handful of counts. This sequence joins TRBV5-1 and TRBJ1-2, with D hard to call. Trimming took 7 bases from V and 2 from J, leaving 12 bases between them. CDR1 is SGHRS, CDR2 YFSETQ, per germline. The CDR3 runs 13 residues. The DNA for the CDR3 is TGCGCCAGCCAGGATGGGCAGAACTATGGCTACACCTTC. It is translated as CASQDGQNYGYTF.

The chain links TRBV28 to TRBJ1-1, with D unclear. The CDR3 length is 13 residues. Germline V lookup: CDR1 MDHEN, CDR2 SYDVKM. V was trimmed by 5 bases and J by 5 bases, leaving 12 bases between them. This chain's CDR3 is CASSPPPRTEAFF. CDR3 bases: TGTGCCAGCAGTCCCCCCCCTAGGACTGAAGCTTTCTTT.

This clone came up once. V and J are TRBV6-5 and TRBJ2-7, with D unresolved. This CDR3 is built from 16 residues. The V end lost 0 bases, the J end lost 1 base, and 13 bases lay between the germline ends. Per the germline V gene, CDR1 is MNHEY and CDR2 is SVGAGI. CDR3 sequence: CASSYSGASGSYEQYF. The CDR3 bases are TGTGCCAGCAGTTACTCCGGAGCCTCAGGTTCCTACGAGCAGTACTTC.

The chain couples TRBV12-5 to TRBJ1-2, with TRBD1 matching over 7 bases. The CDR3 runs 12 residues. Germline assignment: CDR1 LGHNT and CDR2 FRNRAP. V was clipped by 5 bases and J by 7 bases; unmatched bases: 4. The CDR3 DNA reads as TGTGCTAGTGGTAAGGGGGCGCGTGGCTACACCTTC. It translates to CASGKGARGYTF. Full variable domain (outside the CDR3, taken from reference TRBV12-5 and TRBJ1-2): DARVTQTPRHKVTEMGQEVTMRCQPILGHNTVFWYRQTMMQGLELLAYFRNRAPLDDSGMPKDRFSAEMPDATLATLKIQPSEPRDSAVYFCASGKGARGYTFGSGTRLTVV.